The rows below give T cell receptor beta chains drawn from one sample of a study of OX40 agonist ivuxolimab in advanced cancers. Libraries were prepared by immunoSEQ multiplex PCR; TCRdb keeps only in-frame clonotypes and omits some of them. The sample shows 70,000 or so clones, under 90% of them seen only once. Here the sequenced sample was CD4+ or CD8+ T cells sorted from blood, taken in a trial of the OX40 agonist ivuxolimab. The source is an adult with an advanced solid tumor such as melanoma, head and neck, liver or kidney cancer. Each CDR3 is given without its conserved first and last residue. D genes are given only for firm matches. Clone size is not always given. Where it is, it says once, few, many or a class for expanded clones.

D	V	size	CDR3
TRBD2	TRBV15	medium-sized	ATSSLAGGEYEQY
.	TRBV7-9	.	ASSLRLGGNTGELF
.	TRBV5-6	.	ASTVRATYEQY
.	TRBV5-6	.	ASSQVMVAGNGGYT
.	TRBV6-1	.	ASSEVQFNSPLH
TRBD1	TRBV6-6	.	ASRGQGNQPQH
.	TRBV19	once	ASSIGGARDLPLH
.	TRBV7-2	.	ASSLVGGPYNEQF
.	TRBV9	.	ASSVDWDSNQPQH
TRBD1	TRBV9	.	ASSGTGPGELF
.	TRBV7-8	.	ASSSHVTYGYT
.	TRBV4-3	once	ASSQERGRPNTEAF
.	TRBV18	.	ASSPQKGSDTGELF
.	TRBV29-1	.	SVEGGGRGETQY
TRBD2	TRBV30	.	AWLGGDYEQY
.	TRBV6-5	.	ASSYQGTATEAF
.	TRBV4-2	.	ASSQGGGYGYT
TRBD1	TRBV9	.	ASSEGQPYMNTEAF
.	TRBV30	.	AWSKKGRMSGELF
.	TRBV28	.	ASSLQTGNTEAF
.	TRBV7-9	.	ASSLASNRENTQY
.	TRBV2	.	ASMRDSNTEAF
.	TRBV7-2	.	ASSLQGPGANVLT
TRBD1	TRBV5-6	few	ASSLQQGAGGNTIY
.	TRBV12-5	.	ASGLVIGQGSHNEQF
TRBD2	TRBV5-6	.	ASSPSGGGWSGETQY
.	TRBV19	.	ASSRDRDSGNTIY
.	TRBV29-1	.	SVLRGLGDTEAF
TRBD1	TRBV5-1	.	ASSLRTGTRLMNTEAF
.	TRBV7-9	.	ASTNSDSYEQY
.	TRBV12-2	.	ASRLRDTRHQPQH
.	TRBV7-2	.	ASSLFPRGRIGETQY
.	TRBV5-1	.	ASSPVGGRETQY
.	TRBV19	.	ASSIGGNQPQH
.	TRBV5-6	.	ASSLYTTRGASTDTQY
TRBD1	TRBV9	.	ASSVGRDRGNEQY
.	TRBV5-6	few	ASSPWTLSGNTIY
.	TRBV6-1	.	ASSEIWFSGANVLT
.	TRBV7-8	once	ASSSRVFTYEQY
.	TRBV7-6	.	ASSSQFSGANVLT
.	TRBV6-1	.	ASGTEIGNTIY
.	TRBV5-4	many	ASSLAGDKSYT
.	TRBV5-1	.	ASRPRVEQY
.	TRBV10-1	.	ASGDIYGYT
.	TRBV10-2	.	ASSESWKGAISLALH
.	TRBV10-3	.	AISTGTSSYEQY
.	TRBV29-1	once	SVAEGTSSYEQY
.	TRBV7-9	.	ASSLEDFGPQH
TRBD1	TRBV10-3	.	AISRQGANTGELF
TRBD1	TRBV11-2	.	ASSLSEDRVYEQY
TRBD2	TRBV29-1	few	SVSSGGYTDTQY
TRBD2	TRBV7-9	.	ASSNSAGGETQY
.	TRBV5-1	.	ASSGLSGNTEAF
TRBD1	TRBV5-4	.	ASSRTGTGERKLF
TRBD1	TRBV7-2	.	ASSWDRVGNTIY
.	TRBV27	.	ASSLETGKNEQF
TRBD1	TRBV5-6	.	ASSLGFAGGDTEAF
.	TRBV5-6	.	ASSLEVRGWGGDTQY